This is a list of T cell receptor beta chains from one sample in a study of T cells in Graves' hyperthyroidism and ophthalmopathy. From the multiplex PCR reads, TCRdb called clonotypes with MiXCR, one entry per CDR3 protein. This sample has about 690,000 distinct CDR3 sequences, with 15% to 20% found just once. Sequenced: blood. Receptor source: a man aged 45-60 years with Graves' hyperthyroidism. The CDR3 runs from the conserved cysteine through the conserved F or W. Fields, in order: CDR3 protein, V gene, clone size, CDR3 length, J gene. Where a row states a size, it is once, few, many or the class of an expanded clone; other rows omit it.

CASSPYELQETQYF | TRBV3-1 | few | 14 | TRBJ2-5
CASQDPAGNQPQHF | TRBV27 | many | 14 | TRBJ1-5
CASSLYTNNEQFF | TRBV27 | many | 13 | TRBJ2-1
CASRGTGGGTYEQYF | TRBV5-1 | many | 15 | TRBJ2-7
CASSQYSNQPQHF | TRBV12-3/TRBV12-4 | many | 13 | TRBJ1-5
CASSTSTGTNTGELFF | TRBV5-1 | few | 16 | TRBJ2-2
CASSPPGTSQAREQFF | TRBV18 | - | 16 | TRBJ2-1
CATSDPFRDEQYF | TRBV24-1 | many | 13 | TRBJ2-7
CASSEQGNYNSPLHF | TRBV2 | many | 15 | TRBJ1-6
CASSPRTSRDEQFF | TRBV6-1 | - | 14 | TRBJ2-1
CASSSFTGTGVYDEQYF | TRBV11-3 | - | 17 | TRBJ2-7
CASSQDSGGRGGYNEQFF | TRBV4-2 | - | 18 | TRBJ2-1
CASKRAGGDGELFF | TRBV2 | many | 14 | TRBJ2-2
CASSSQDGNTEAFF | TRBV7-9 | few | 14 | TRBJ1-1
CSANKPSQGGPSYEQYF | TRBV20-1 | - | 17 | TRBJ2-7
CSVEGLLSEQFF | TRBV29-1 | few | 12 | TRBJ2-1
CASSNIVREPLNTEAFF | TRBV11-2 | many | 17 | TRBJ1-1
CASRPTGHPYNEQFF | TRBV12-3/TRBV12-4 | many | 15 | TRBJ2-1
CASSTGSGGYEQYF | TRBV19 | - | 14 | TRBJ2-7
CASSAPGGSGANVLTF | TRBV27 | many | 16 | TRBJ2-6
CASSTLSPGQFNYGYTF | TRBV6-5 | few | 17 | TRBJ1-2
CASSLARMGGRDGRTQYF | TRBV7-9 | - | 18 | TRBJ2-3
CASSRPGHMSTDTQYF | TRBV16 | few | 16 | TRBJ2-3
CASSITTLGEKLFF | TRBV19 | - | 14 | TRBJ1-4
CASSHRREYTEAFF | TRBV11-1 | many | 14 | TRBJ1-1
CASSWARGVTEAFF | TRBV27 | - | 14 | TRBJ1-1